This is a list of T cell receptor beta chains from one sample in a study of CD8+CD57+ T cells in acquired aplastic anemia. Each CDR3 protein is one row after TCRdb ran MiXCR on the reads. The top ten hold more than 1% of the sample, which has fewer than 200,000 distinct CDR3 sequences, around 50% seen once. Sequences were obtained from sorted CD4+, CD8+, or CD8+CD57+ T cells (not recorded which) from PBMCs. The receptors derive from a human donor with aplastic anemia. Each CDR3 is given with its conserved first and last residue. A D gene is named only where the DNA matches it firmly. The listing skips clone size in some rows; elsewhere it reads once, few, many or a size class.

V	D	J	size	CDR3	DNA
TRBV5-4	-	TRBJ1-3	few	CASSSRTVGNTIYF	TGTGCCAGCAGCTCTAGGACCGTTGGAAACACCATATATTTT
TRBV12-3/TRBV12-4	-	TRBJ1-6	-	CASSRQDNNSPLHF	TGTGCCAGCAGCAGACAGGATAATAATTCACCCCTCCACTTT
TRBV19	TRBD1	TRBJ2-7	few	CASSVWTGSYEQYF	TGTGCCAGTAGTGTATGGACAGGGAGTTACGAGCAGTACTTC
TRBV2	TRBD1	TRBJ1-4	many	CASSGQGGGNEKLFF	TGTGCCAGCAGTGGACAGGGCGGGGGAAATGAAAAACTGTTTTTT
TRBV4-2	-	TRBJ1-2	many	CASSQDVGYNYGYTF	TGTGCCAGCAGCCAAGATGTGGGGTATAACTATGGCTACACCTTC
TRBV10-3	-	TRBJ1-6	-	CAIRDRLNSPLHF	TGTGCCATCAGGGACAGATTGAATTCACCCCTCCACTTT
TRBV15	TRBD2	TRBJ2-3	once	CATSRGESSGGAGDTQYF	TGTGCCACCAGCAGAGGAGAGTCAAGCGGGGGGGCCGGAGATACGCAGTATTTT
TRBV7-7	-	TRBJ1-2	many	CASSLGARTLF	TGTGCTAGCAGCTTAGGGGCTAGGACCCTCTTC
TRBV7-6	TRBD1	TRBJ2-3	-	CASSAGQGAKDTQYF	TGTGCCAGCAGCGCTGGACAGGGGGCAAAGGATACGCAGTATTTT
TRBV19	TRBD1	TRBJ1-2	many	CASSRDRGNYGYTF	TGTGCCAGTAGTAGGGACAGGGGTAACTATGGCTACACCTTC
TRBV24-1	-	TRBJ2-2	-	CATIRPRGLGSGELFF	TGTGCCACGATTCGCCCGCGGGGGCTGGGAAGCGGGGAGCTGTTTTTT
TRBV5-1	-	TRBJ2-5	many	CASSLFLSVGSEETQYF	TGCGCCAGCAGCTTGTTTTTGTCAGTGGGTTCCGAGGAGACCCAGTACTTC
TRBV27	-	TRBJ1-2	-	CASSLAGSQYGYTF	TGTGCCAGCAGCCTGGCGGGGTCGCAGTATGGCTACACCTTC
TRBV12-3/TRBV12-4	TRBD1	TRBJ1-5	many	CASSPTGRANQPQHF	TGTGCCAGCAGCCCGACAGGGAGAGCGAATCAGCCCCAGCATTTT
TRBV3-1	-	TRBJ1-6	many	CASSRRGNYNSPLHF	TGTGCCAGCAGCCGCAGGGGCAATTATAATTCACCCCTCCACTTT
TRBV6-1	-	TRBJ1-5	many	CASSAGHNQPQHF	TGTGCCAGCAGTGCAGGGCACAATCAGCCCCAGCATTTT
TRBV5-4	-	TRBJ2-7	-	CASSLEAVQVEQYF	TGTGCCAGCAGCTTGGAGGCGGTACAAGTCGAGCAGTACTTC
TRBV20-1	TRBD1	TRBJ1-2	once	CSAKNRGPGYGYTF	TGCAGTGCTAAAAACAGGGGGCCGGGGTATGGCTACACCTTC
TRBV24-1	-	TRBJ2-3	-	CATADQGGTDTQYF	TGTGCCACCGCCGACCAGGGTGGCACAGATACGCAGTATTTT
TRBV20-1	-	TRBJ2-1	-	CSARVGSADNEQFF	TGCAGTGCTAGAGTCGGTAGCGCCGACAATGAGCAGTTCTTC
TRBV15	TRBD1	TRBJ1-5	-	CATSTGTVNQPQHF	TGTGCCACAAGCACCGGGACAGTTAATCAGCCCCAGCATTTT
TRBV9	-	TRBJ1-6	-	CASSVSSSPLHF	TGTGCCAGCAGCGTATCAAGTTCACCCCTCCACTTT
TRBV9	-	TRBJ2-1	-	CASSPRPAGQAYNEQFF	TGTGCCAGCAGCCCCCGCCCAGCGGGCCAGGCCTACAATGAGCAGTTCTTC
TRBV12-5	TRBD1	TRBJ1-1	many	CASGPQTGGEAWTTEAFF	TGTGCTAGTGGCCCACAGACAGGGGGTGAGGCATGGACCACTGAAGCTTTCTTT
TRBV7-9	TRBD2	TRBJ2-5	many	CASGDYRETQYF	TGTGCCAGCGGGGACTATCGGGAGACCCAGTACTTC
TRBV7-7	-	TRBJ1-6	few	CASSVQHGSPLHF	TGTGCTAGCAGCGTCCAACACGGGTCACCCCTCCACTTT
TRBV5-1	-	TRBJ1-5	many	CASSLAPNQPQHF	TGTGCCAGCAGCTTGGCGCCAAATCAGCCCCAGCATTTT
TRBV11-2	-	TRBJ2-6	-	CASSLGNVLTF	TGTGCCAGCAGCTTAGGAAACGTCCTGACTTTC
TRBV10-3	-	TRBJ1-5	few	CASSPGGGVGQPQHF	TGTGCCAGCAGCCCCGGGGGGGGGGTCGGTCAGCCCCAGCATTTT
TRBV24-1	-	TRBJ2-3	-	CATSDPDRDTQYF	TGTGCCACCAGTGATCCAGACAGGGATACGCAGTATTTT
TRBV15	-	TRBJ2-7	few	CATSRDGESYF	TGTGCCACCAGCAGAGATGGTGAATCGTACTTC
TRBV9	-	TRBJ2-5	many	CASSRDHGQKETQYF	TGTGCCAGCAGCCGTGACCACGGACAGAAAGAGACCCAGTACTTC
TRBV7-6	TRBD2	TRBJ2-3	-	CASRDPFAGGQGDTQYF	TGTGCCAGCAGGGATCCCTTTGCGGGGGGGCAGGGAGATACGCAGTATTTT
TRBV7-9	TRBD1	TRBJ1-5	few	CASTPTGGQPQHF	TGTGCCAGCACCCCGACAGGGGGTCAGCCCCAGCATTTT
TRBV7-2	-	TRBJ1-3	-	CASSLTTDGNTIYF	TGTGCCAGCAGCTTAACGACGGATGGAAACACCATATATTTT